The next 28 T cell receptor beta chains were all read from a single sample in a study of cytomegalovirus exposure and HLA in healthy donors. Primers included in the PCR were 60 Vbeta and 13 Jbeta primers. Using immunoSEQ multiplex PCR, the repertoire was profiled, and TCRdb retains in-frame clones only, with some absent. In the table there are roughly 110,000 clones, around 75% of which are singletons. Sequenced sample: PBMCs. The receptors here all came from a man aged 40-55 years in good health and CMV-seronegative.

This chain links TRBV7-2 with TRBJ2-5; 8 bases match TRBD2. Trimming took 3 bases from V and 4 from J; bases not matched to a gene: 4. Germline CDR1 reads SGHTA; CDR2 reads FQGNSA. The CDR3 is 14 residues long. The CDR3 DNA is TGTGCCAGCAGCTTCGGGGGGGCCGGAGAGACCCAGTACTTC. It yields the protein CASSFGGAGETQYF.

This clone has just a few counts. The chain is built from TRBV11-2 and TRBJ1-6; D possibly corresponds to TRBD1 (6 bases). Trimming stripped 4 bases from V and 7 bases from J, with 11 bases between. Germline V CDR1 and CDR2: SGHAT, FQNNGV. This CDR3 region has 14 residues. CDR3 amino acids: CASSSAGTNSPLHF. CDR3 nucleotide sequence: TGTGCCAGCAGCTCGGCCGGGACAAATTCACCCCTCCACTTT.

The chain recombines TRBV9 with TRBJ1-3; D not resolved. Looked up from germline, CDR1 is SGDLS and CDR2 is YYNGEE. CDR3 length: 14 residues. Trimming removed 4 bases from V and 2 bases from J, with 10 bases in between. The chain's CDR3 is CASSPSPPGNTIYF. In nucleotides, the CDR3 is TGTGCCAGCAGCCCGAGCCCGCCTGGAAACACCATATATTTT.

This chain connects TRBV2 to TRBJ2-7; D possibly corresponds to TRBD2 (6 bases). This CDR3 contains 15 residues. Trimming took 2 bases from V and 5 from J, leaving 16 bases between them. Germline V lookup: CDR1 SNHLY, CDR2 FYNNEI. CDR3 coding DNA: TGTGCCAGCAGTGAATGGTTGGGGGGAGCCCACGAGCAGTACTTC. Its translation is CASSEWLGGAHEQYF.

The chain links TRBV5-4 to TRBJ1-1, with TRBD1 identical over 8 bases. The trim removed 4 bases at V and 1 base at J, leaving 9 bases unmatched. CDR3 size: 16 residues. The germline gives CDR1 SGHNT, CDR2 YYREEE (reference sequence). The CDR3 sequence is CASSTGDRTPNTEAFF. For the CDR3, the DNA is TGTGCCAGCAGCACGGGGGACAGGACCCCGAACACTGAAGCTTTCTTT.

The V and J genes are TRBV10-2 and TRBJ2-5; D gene unclear. Trimming removed 6 bases at V and 3 bases at J, with 8 bases between. The CDR3 is 12 amino acids. Looked up from germline, CDR1 is WSHSY and CDR2 is SAAADI. CDR3 region: CASRSQEETQYF. The CDR3 bases are TGCGCCAGCAGGTCGCAGGAAGAGACCCAGTACTTC.

This rearrangement joins TRBV29-1 to TRBJ1-1; 8 bases match TRBD1. With V trimmed by 4 bases and J by 0 bases, 13 bases remained unmatched. This CDR3 region has 17 residues. Germline loops: CDR1 SQVTM, CDR2 ANQGSEA. CDR3 sequence (DNA): TGCAGCGTTGGAACCAAGACAGGGGCCGTCATGAACACTGAAGCTTTCTTT. Translation: CSVGTKTGAVMNTEAFF.

V and J are TRBV9 and TRBJ2-1, with 11 bases lining up with TRBD2. This CDR3 is 17 amino acids long. With V trimmed by 2 bases and J by 1 base, 5 bases remained unmatched. Germline V gene data show CDR1 as SGDLS and CDR2 as YYNGEE. CDR3 sequence: CASSVLAGGTSYNEQFF. DNA of the CDR3: TGTGCCAGCAGCGTCCTAGCGGGGGGTACATCCTACAATGAGCAGTTCTTC.

The CDR3 coding sequence is TGCGCCAGCAGCCGGGACAGATCAACAGATACGCAGTATTTT. It encodes CASSRDRSTDTQYF. This chain connects TRBV5-1 to TRBJ2-3; 7 bases fit TRBD1. This CDR3 has 14 amino acids. After removal of 4 bases from V and 3 bases from J, the junction contained 5 bases not matched to a gene. Germline lookup yields CDR1 SGHRS and CDR2 YFSETQ.

The chain couples TRBV7-7 to TRBJ2-5; maybe TRBD1 (5 bases). V lost 5 bases and J 9 bases, leaving 16 bases between the germline ends. Per germline, CDR1 SSHAT and CDR2 FNYEAQ (reference sequence). This CDR3 region has 13 residues. CDR3 loop: CASSKDPLGAQYF. The CDR3 DNA sequence: TGTGCCAGCAGCAAGGACCCGCTAGGGGCCCAGTACTTC.

V is TRBV4-1 and J is TRBJ1-2; TRBD1 matches at 10 bases. The CDR3 has 15 amino acids. Germline CDR1 MGHRA, CDR2 YSYEKL. The trim removed 3 bases at V and 8 bases at J, leaving 9 bases unmatched. As DNA, the CDR3 is TGCGCCAGCAGCCAGATCTTGACAGGGGGCTGGGGCTACACCTTC. Translation: CASSQILTGGWGYTF.

A few counts support this clone. This chain links TRBV14 with TRBJ2-4; tentatively, D is TRBD1 (6 bases). V was clipped by 3 bases and J by 6 bases, with 12 bases between them. This CDR3 is built from 14 residues. Looked up from germline, CDR1 is SGHDN and CDR2 is FVKESK. As DNA, the CDR3 is TGTGCCAGCAGCCATACCAGGGGCTTAAACATTCAGTACTTC. It encodes CASSHTRGLNIQYF.

This clone was counted a single time. The chain recombines TRBV4-2 with TRBJ2-5, with TRBD2 matching over 8 bases. CDR1 and CDR2 from the germline V gene are LGHNA and YNFKEQ. J lost 1 base, V lost 0 bases, and 10 bases had no gene match. The CDR3 extends over 18 amino acids. CDR3 residues: CASSQERAGGGLQETQYF. The CDR3 DNA reads as TGTGCCAGCAGCCAAGAAAGAGCCGGGGGGGGACTCCAAGAGACCCAGTACTTC.

This clone occurred once. The chain uses TRBV5-6 and TRBJ2-3; D is perhaps TRBD1 (5 bases). V lost 9 bases and J 2 bases, leaving 13 bases between the germline ends. The germline gives CDR1 SGHDT, CDR2 YYEEEE. The CDR3 is 13 residues long. The CDR3 loop is CATQGPLTDTQYF. The CDR3 DNA reads as TGTGCCACCCAGGGTCCCCTCACAGATACGCAGTATTTT. Filled out from reference TRBV5-6 and TRBJ2-3, the complete variable domain reads DAGVTQSPTHLIKTRGQQVTLRCSPKSGHDTVSWYQQALGQGPQFIFQYYEEEERQRGNFPDRFSGHQFPNYSSELNVNALLLGDSALYLCATQGPLTDTQYFGPGTRLTVL.

This chain connects TRBV29-1 to TRBJ2-1, with 11 bases identical to TRBD2. Germline loops: CDR1 SQVTM, CDR2 ANQGSEA. This CDR3 has 12 amino acids. Written as DNA, the CDR3 is TGCACAGTAGCGGGGGGGAGTAATGAGCAGTTCTTC. Translation gives CTVAGGSNEQFF.

V gene TRBV28 combines with J gene TRBJ1-6; TRBD1 agrees at 7 bases. The trim removed 5 bases at V and 4 bases at J, leaving 2 bases unmatched. Germline V gene data show CDR1 as MDHEN and CDR2 as SYDVKM. This CDR3 comprises 14 residues. The CDR3 is CASSPGQYNSPLHF. CDR3 coding DNA: TGTGCCAGCAGTCCGGGACAGTATAATTCACCCCTCCACTTT.

This chain joins TRBV27 and TRBJ2-1, with 8 bases aligning to TRBD2. Germline V gives CDR1 MNHEY, CDR2 SMNVEV (reference sequence). CDR3 length: 16 residues. V lost 3 bases, J lost 3 bases, and 7 bases stayed unmatched. DNA of the CDR3: TGTGCCAGCAGTTTGCGAGCGGGGGTTTTCTACAATGAGCAGTTCTTC. It codes for CASSLRAGVFYNEQFF.

The chain couples TRBV7-9 to TRBJ1-2; weak D call: TRBD1 (5 bases). Trimming stripped 6 bases from V and 8 bases from J, with 10 bases between. CDR3 length: 11 residues. CDR1 and CDR2 (germline): SEHNR, FQNEAQ (reference sequence). CDR3 loop: CASRAGYGYTF. DNA of the CDR3: TGTGCCAGCAGAGCAGGGTACGGCTACACCTTC.

V gene TRBV5-1 combines with J gene TRBJ1-4, with a possible D match to TRBD1 (6 bases). With 4 bases removed from V and 5 bases from J, the gap between germline ends came to 12 bases. The CDR3 covers 14 residues. The germline V gene has CDR1 SGHRS and CDR2 YFSETQ. CDR3 nucleotides: TGCGCCAGCAGCCCGGGAGGGACAAATGAAAAACTGTTTTTT. Translated: CASSPGGTNEKLFF. Full variable domain (rest looked up from reference TRBV5-1 and TRBJ1-4): KAGVTQTPRYLIKTRGQQVTLSCSPISGHRSVSWYQQTPGQGLQFLFEYFSETQRNKGNFPGRFSGRQFSNSRSEMNVSTLELGDSALYLCASSPGGTNEKLFFGSGTQLSVL.

The V call is TRBV9, the J call TRBJ1-2, with D unresolved. The germline gives CDR1 SGDLS, CDR2 YYNGEE. The CDR3 totals 14 residues. Trimming took 0 bases from V and 0 from J, leaving 6 bases between them. Written as DNA, the CDR3 is TGTGCCAGCAGCGTAGTACAAGCTAACTATGGCTACACCTTC. It yields the protein CASSVVQANYGYTF. Drawing the rest from reference TRBV9 and TRBJ1-2, the complete variable domain is DSGVTQTPKHLITATGQRVTLRCSPRSGDLSVYWYQQSLDQGLQFLIQYYNGEERAKGNILERFSAQQFPDLHSELNLSSLELGDSALYFCASSVVQANYGYTFGSGTRLTVV.

The chain joins TRBV5-6 to TRBJ1-2; D remains unclear. Trimming cost V 0 bases and J 4 bases, with 13 bases left between them. The CDR3 spans 15 residues. Germline CDR1 reads SGHDT; CDR2 reads YYEEEE. The DNA for the CDR3 is TGTGCCAGCAGCTTGGCCTTACAGCTACTCTATGGCTACACCTTC. It encodes CASSLALQLLYGYTF.

The V gene is TRBV11-2, the J gene TRBJ1-4; maybe TRBD1 (6 bases). This CDR3 has 16 residues. V was clipped by 1 base and J by 7 bases, with 16 bases between them. From germline, CDR1 is SGHAT and CDR2 FQNNGV. CDR3 sequence: CASSLVGAGVGEKLFF. The CDR3 region has the DNA TGTGCCAGCAGCTTAGTGGGGGCAGGGGTTGGTGAAAAACTGTTTTTT.

This clone was recorded a few times. This chain connects TRBV4-1 to TRBJ1-2; D gene unclear. The V end lost 0 bases, the J end lost 5 bases, and 10 bases lay between the germline ends. Germline assignment: CDR1 MGHRA and CDR2 YSYEKL. The CDR3 totals 14 residues. CDR3 in DNA: TGCGCCAGCAGCCAAGAGAGAGGGCCTTATGGCTACACCTTC. Translated: CASSQERGPYGYTF.

The rearrangement uses TRBV7-9 and TRBJ1-1, with D possibly matching TRBD1 (6 bases). V lost 5 bases and J 9 bases, leaving 16 bases between the germline ends. CDR1 is SEHNR and CDR2 is FQNEAQ in the germline V gene (reference sequence). The CDR3 consists of 13 residues. Here the CDR3 reads CASSPDSLRQAFF. The CDR3 DNA follows: TGTGCCAGCAGCCCGGACAGTTTGAGGCAAGCTTTCTTT.

The rearrangement uses TRBV6-5 and TRBJ2-4, with D perhaps matching TRBD2 (6 bases). Germline CDR1 is MNHEY and CDR2 is SVGAGI. Trimming shortened V by 0 bases and J by 1 base, and 7 bases separated the two germline ends. The CDR3 is 15 residues long. CDR3 nucleotide sequence: TGTGCCAGCAGTTACTCACGGGGGGCCAAAAACATTCAGTACTTC. Protein sequence: CASSYSRGAKNIQYF.

CDR3 sequence reads: CASSWTQGGYTF. CDR3 DNA: TGTGCCAGCAGCTGGACCCAGGGAGGCTACACCTTC. The chain couples TRBV5-4 to TRBJ1-2; D may be TRBD1 (5 bases). CDR1 is SGHNT and CDR2 is YYREEE in the germline V gene (reference sequence). The ends were cut back, 3 bases at V and 8 bases at J, with 11 bases in the middle. This CDR3 comprises 12 residues. Full variable domain (missing parts from reference TRBV5-4 and TRBJ1-2): ETGVTQSPTHLIKTRGQQVTLRCSSQSGHNTVSWYQQALGQGPQFIFQYYREEENGRGNFPPRFSGLQFPNYSSELNVNALELDDSALYLCASSWTQGGYTFGSGTRLTVV.

The chain has TRBV29-1 and TRBJ2-7; 11 bases fit TRBD2. CDR1 is SQVTM and CDR2 is ANQGSEA in the germline V gene. The CDR3 contains 16 residues. The trim removed 0 bases at V and 4 bases at J, leaving 8 bases unmatched. CDR3 loop: CSVEDRGSGGVYEQYF. DNA of the CDR3: TGCAGCGTTGAAGATAGGGGTAGCGGGGGGGTTTACGAGCAGTACTTC.

V is TRBV28 and J is TRBJ2-5; D gene ambiguous. The J call could be wrong; TRBJ2-7 is a better fit for the DNA end. Germline V gene data show CDR1 as MDHEN and CDR2 as SYDVKM. The CDR3 contains 12 residues. CDR3 sequence: CASSTVSYEQYF. As DNA, the CDR3 is TGTGCCAGCAGTACAGTCTCCTACGAGCAGTACTTC.